These T cell receptor beta chains were read from a single sample in a study of T cells in Graves' hyperthyroidism and ophthalmopathy. Each CDR3 protein gets one entry after TCRdb re-called the multiplex PCR reads with MiXCR. The table lists hundreds of thousands of distinct CDR3 sequences, around 39% of them singletons. Material: blood. These receptors came from a man between 18 and 29 years old with Graves' hyperthyroidism. Each CDR3 is given with its conserved first and last residue. The D gene is left open where the match is weak. Size tells how often a clone was seen (once, few, many) or the class of an expanded clone, and some rows leave it out.

>TRBV5-1|TRBD1|.|TRBJ1-1
TGCGCCAGCGACACTGGAATGGGGACAGTCGACACTGAAGCTTTCTTT
CASDTGMGTVDTEAFF
>TRBV9|.|.|TRBJ2-7
TGTGCCAGCAGCGTAGAGGGGAAGACTTCGGTCACCTACGAGCAGTACTTC
CASSVEGKTSVTYEQYF
>TRBV6-5|.|many|TRBJ1-3
TGTGCCAGCAGTTACTCGGGGACACGGGTATCTGGAAACACCATATATTTT
CASSYSGTRVSGNTIYF
>TRBV20-1|.|.|TRBJ1-3
TGCAGTGCTAGGGATCCGGGGGGGGACACTGGAAACACCATATATTTT
CSARDPGGDTGNTIYF
>TRBV7-9|.|few|TRBJ2-2
TGTGCCGGAGCCGCTAGCGACACGAACACCGGGGAGCTGTTTTTT
CAGAASDTNTGELFF
>TRBV9|TRBD1|.|TRBJ1-3
TGTGCCAGCAGCGAACGAGACAGGGCCTCTGGAAACACCATATATTTT
CASSERDRASGNTIYF
>TRBV7-3|.|.|TRBJ2-2
TGTGCCAGCAGCTTAATGTCGGGAGTCCCCGGGGAGCTGTTTTTT
CASSLMSGVPGELFF
>TRBV9|.|many|TRBJ1-1
TGTGCCAGCAGCTTTAGTTCGAACACTGAAGCTTTCTTT
CASSFSSNTEAFF
>TRBV25-1|.|.|TRBJ1-5
TGTGCCAGCTTGGGGAATCAGCCCCAGCATTTT
CASLGNQPQHF
>TRBV6-5|TRBD1|few|TRBJ1-2
TGTGCCAGCAGGTACCTGGGACAGCGTAACTATGGCTACACCTTC
CASRYLGQRNYGYTF
>TRBV5-1|.|many|TRBJ1-1
TGTGCCAGCAGCTTAGCTCCCGCTAACACTGAAGCTTTCTTT
CASSLAPANTEAFF
>TRBV11-1|.|.|TRBJ1-2
TGTGCCAGCAGCTTATCCCGGGTTAGGGTGGATGGCTACACCTTC
CASSLSRVRVDGYTF
>TRBV4-1|.|few|TRBJ2-7
TGCGCCAGCAGGGCAGTGGGAGTCAACGAGCAGTACTTC
CASRAVGVNEQYF
>TRBV2|TRBD1|many|TRBJ2-7
TGTGCCAGCAGCAAATCCTCCGGGACAGGAGACCACTTC
CASSKSSGTGDHF
>TRBV12-3/TRBV12-4|TRBD1|.|TRBJ2-5
TGTGCCAGCAGTGGGACAGGGAATGGGGAGACCCAGTACTTC
CASSGTGNGETQYF
>TRBV20-1|TRBD2|many|TRBJ2-7
TGCAGTGCTAGGCGGGAGGGCCCACACGAGCAGTACTTC
CSARREGPHEQYF
>TRBV29-1|.|many|TRBJ2-7
TGCAGCGTTGACAAAGGAGGCGAGCAGTACTTC
CSVDKGGEQYF
>TRBV2|.|many|TRBJ1-2
TGTGCCAGCAGGGCGGAAGGGTTCTATGGCTACACCTTC
CASRAEGFYGYTF
>TRBV12-3/TRBV12-4|.|few|TRBJ1-1
TGTGCCAGCAGTGAATCCCCCCGGGGGGGAGACACTGAAGCTTTCTTT
CASSESPRGGDTEAFF
>TRBV7-2|TRBD1|many|TRBJ1-4
TGTGCCAGCAGCTTAATAGCGACAGGGAATGAAAAACTGTTTTTT
CASSLIATGNEKLFF
>TRBV29-1|.|.|TRBJ2-5
TGCAGCGTTGTTCCAGGGAACCAAGAGACCCAGTACTTC
CSVVPGNQETQYF
>TRBV11-3|.|many|TRBJ1-1
TGTGCCAGCAGGGCACAAGACAGCCTTGAAGCTTTCTTT
CASRAQDSLEAFF
>TRBV4-1|.|few|TRBJ1-6
TGCGCCAGCAGCCGCGGGGGGGGAGACGAATCACCCCTCCACTTT
CASSRGGGDESPLHF
>TRBV5-6|TRBD2|.|TRBJ2-7
TGTGCCAGCAGCTTGGTCCTAGCGGGGGGTAGCGAGCAGTACTTC
CASSLVLAGGSEQYF
>TRBV10-1|TRBD1|many|TRBJ2-7
TGCGCCAGCAATCCCGGGACAGGGGCCCAGGAGCAGTACTTC
CASNPGTGAQEQYF
>TRBV7-2|TRBD1|few|TRBJ2-5
TGTGCCAGCAGCGACGGGACAGCAAGCCAAGAGACCCAGTACTTC
CASSDGTASQETQYF
>TRBV12-3/TRBV12-4|.|.|TRBJ1-2
TGTGCCAGCAGGCAGGGGTCCCATGGCTACACCTTC
CASRQGSHGYTF
>TRBV19|.|many|TRBJ2-7
TGTGCCAGTAGTAGGTCGCGGCGCGGGTCCTACGAGCAGTACTTC
CASSRSRRGSYEQYF
>TRBV19|.|few|TRBJ1-5
TGTGCCAGTAGTATGAGCAGCGTTGGGAATCAGCCCCAGCATTTT
CASSMSSVGNQPQHF
>TRBV10-3|.|.|TRBJ1-2
TGTGCCATCAGTGAGATGTCAGGAAACTATGGCTACACCTTC
CAISEMSGNYGYTF
>TRBV7-9|TRBD2|.|TRBJ2-5
TGTGCCAGCAGCTTAGCCTTGAGTGCTAGCGGGCCAGAGACCCAGTACTTC
CASSLALSASGPETQYF
>TRBV12-3/TRBV12-4|.|.|TRBJ1-5
TGTGCCAGCACCCCGCACGATAGCAATCAGCCCCAGCATTTT
CASTPHDSNQPQHF
>TRBV7-9|TRBD1|.|TRBJ2-7
TGCGCCAGCAGGGAAGCGTCAGGGGGCGGCGAGCAGTACTTC
CASREASGGGEQYF
>TRBV5-1|.|few|TRBJ1-4
TGCGCCAGCAGTAAACTCACGTTGGGTGAAAAACTGTTTTTT
CASSKLTLGEKLFF
>TRBV29-1|.|many|TRBJ2-7
TGCAGCGTTGAAGATAGGAGGGGCTACGAGCAGTACTTC
CSVEDRRGYEQYF
>TRBV7-9|.|.|TRBJ1-2
TGTGCCAGCAGCCGGGGGACGACTAACTATGGCTACACCTTC
CASSRGTTNYGYTF